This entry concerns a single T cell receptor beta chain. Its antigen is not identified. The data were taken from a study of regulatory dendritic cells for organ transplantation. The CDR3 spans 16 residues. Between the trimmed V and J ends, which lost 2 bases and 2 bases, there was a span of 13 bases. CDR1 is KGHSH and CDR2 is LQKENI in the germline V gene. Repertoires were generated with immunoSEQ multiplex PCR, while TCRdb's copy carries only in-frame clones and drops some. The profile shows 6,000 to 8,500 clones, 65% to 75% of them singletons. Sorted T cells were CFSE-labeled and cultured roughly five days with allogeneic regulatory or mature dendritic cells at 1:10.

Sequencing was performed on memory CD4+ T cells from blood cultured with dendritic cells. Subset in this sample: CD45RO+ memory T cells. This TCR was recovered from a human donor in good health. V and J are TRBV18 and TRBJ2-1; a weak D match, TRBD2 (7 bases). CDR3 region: CASSPSGGGAYNEQFF. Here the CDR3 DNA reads TGTGCCAGCTCACCATCGGGCGGGGGCGCCTACAATGAGCAGTTCTTC.